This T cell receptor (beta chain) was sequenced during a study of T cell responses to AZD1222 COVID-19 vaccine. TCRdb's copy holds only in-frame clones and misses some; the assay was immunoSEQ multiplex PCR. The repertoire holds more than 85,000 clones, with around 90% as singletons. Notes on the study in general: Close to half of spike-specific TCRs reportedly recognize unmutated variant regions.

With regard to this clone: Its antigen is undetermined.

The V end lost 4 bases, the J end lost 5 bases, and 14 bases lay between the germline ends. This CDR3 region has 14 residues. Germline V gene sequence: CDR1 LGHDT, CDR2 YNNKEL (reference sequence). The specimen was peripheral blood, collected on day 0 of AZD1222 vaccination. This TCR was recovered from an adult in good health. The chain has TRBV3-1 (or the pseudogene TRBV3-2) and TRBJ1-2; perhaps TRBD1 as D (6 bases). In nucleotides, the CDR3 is TGTGCCAGCAGCCTAGGGGGGAGCGGGTATGGCTACACCTTC. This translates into CASSLGGSGYGYTF.